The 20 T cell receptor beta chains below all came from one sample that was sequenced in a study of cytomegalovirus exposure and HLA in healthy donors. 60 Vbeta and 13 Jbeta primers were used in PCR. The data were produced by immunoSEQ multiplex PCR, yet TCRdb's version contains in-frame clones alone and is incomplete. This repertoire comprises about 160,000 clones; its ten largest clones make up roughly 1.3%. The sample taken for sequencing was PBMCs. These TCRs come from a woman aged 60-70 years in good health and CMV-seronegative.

CDR3 region: CASSLDPGTGIYEQYF. Here the CDR3 DNA reads TGTGCCAGCAGCTTAGACCCCGGGACAGGGATTTACGAGCAGTACTTC. This rearrangement joins TRBV7-8 to TRBJ2-7; 9 bases fit TRBD1. Germline trimming cut 1 base from V and 4 bases from J; bases unmatched to any gene: 8. The CDR3 is made up of 16 amino acids. CDR1 is SGHVS, CDR2 FQNEAQ, per germline.

In DNA, the CDR3 is TGTGCCAGCAGCGTAGACCGACAGGCAGTTAATTCACCCCTCCACTTT. The encoded protein is CASSVDRQAVNSPLHF. The chain uses TRBV9 and TRBJ1-6, with D possibly matching TRBD1 (6 bases). The V end was cut by 0 bases, the J end by 6 bases, with 13 bases between. This CDR3 spans 16 amino acids. From germline, CDR1 is SGDLS and CDR2 YYNGEE.

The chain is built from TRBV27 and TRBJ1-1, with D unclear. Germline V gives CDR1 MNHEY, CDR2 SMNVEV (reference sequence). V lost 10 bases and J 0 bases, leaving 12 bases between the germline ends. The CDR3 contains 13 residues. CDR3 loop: CATSPGMNTEAFF. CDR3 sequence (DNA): TGTGCCACCTCCCCGGGGATGAACACTGAAGCTTTCTTT.

CDR3 loop: CASSSRTSGGANTQYF. The CDR3 coding sequence is TGTGCCAGCAGCTCCCGGACTAGCGGGGGGGCCAATACGCAGTATTTT. The chain recombines TRBV11-3 with TRBJ2-3; 15 nucleotides match TRBD2. This CDR3 has 16 residues. Per germline, CDR1 SGHNT and CDR2 YENEEA. With V trimmed by 4 bases and J by 7 bases, 6 bases remained unmatched.

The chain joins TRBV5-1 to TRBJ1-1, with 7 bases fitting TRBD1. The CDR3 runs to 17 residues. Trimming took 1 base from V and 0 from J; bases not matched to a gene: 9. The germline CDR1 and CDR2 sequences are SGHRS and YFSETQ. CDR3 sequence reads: CASSLYGRGSMNTEAFF. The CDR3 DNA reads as TGCGCCAGCAGCTTGTACGGCAGGGGGTCCATGAACACTGAAGCTTTCTTT. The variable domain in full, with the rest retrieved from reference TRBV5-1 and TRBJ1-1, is KAGVTQTPRYLIKTRGQQVTLSCSPISGHRSVSWYQQTPGQGLQFLFEYFSETQRNKGNFPGRFSGRQFSNSRSEMNVSTLELGDSALYLCASSLYGRGSMNTEAFFGQGTRLTVV.

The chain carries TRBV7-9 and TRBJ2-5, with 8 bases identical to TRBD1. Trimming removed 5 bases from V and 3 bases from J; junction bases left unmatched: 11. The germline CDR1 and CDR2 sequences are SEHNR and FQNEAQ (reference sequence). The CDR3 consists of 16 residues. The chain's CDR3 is CASSRTRTGPKETQYF. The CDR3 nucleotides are TGTGCCAGCAGCCGGACTCGGACAGGGCCCAAAGAGACCCAGTACTTC. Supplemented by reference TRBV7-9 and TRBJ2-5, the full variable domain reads DTGVSQNPRHKITKRGQNVTFRCDPISEHNRLYWYRQTLGQGPEFLTYFQNEAQLEKSRLLSDRFSAERPKGSFSTLEIQRTEQGDSAMYLCASSRTRTGPKETQYFGPGTRLLVL.

CDR3 nucleotides: TGCGCCAGCAGCCGCCCGGGACAGCGACTGGGCTACACCTTC. Translated, it gives CASSRPGQRLGYTF. The gene calls are TRBV4-1 and TRBJ1-2; 7 bases are shared with TRBD1. V lost 4 bases to trimming and J lost 8 bases; unmatched junction nucleotides: 10. The CDR3 loop spans 14 amino acids. Germline lookup yields CDR1 MGHRA and CDR2 YSYEKL.

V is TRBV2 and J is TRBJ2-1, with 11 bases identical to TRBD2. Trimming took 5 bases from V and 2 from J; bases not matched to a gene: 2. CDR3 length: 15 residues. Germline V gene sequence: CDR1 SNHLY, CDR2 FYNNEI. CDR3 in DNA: TGTGCCAGCAGTCTTAGCGGGAGGGCCTACAATGAGCAGTTCTTC. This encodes CASSLSGRAYNEQFF.

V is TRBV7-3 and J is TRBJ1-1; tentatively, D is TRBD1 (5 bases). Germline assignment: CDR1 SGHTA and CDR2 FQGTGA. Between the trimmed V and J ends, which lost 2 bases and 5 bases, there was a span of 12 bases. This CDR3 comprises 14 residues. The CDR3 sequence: CASSLSGTSTEAFF. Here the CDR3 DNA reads TGTGCCAGCAGCTTATCAGGGACTTCGACTGAAGCTTTCTTT.

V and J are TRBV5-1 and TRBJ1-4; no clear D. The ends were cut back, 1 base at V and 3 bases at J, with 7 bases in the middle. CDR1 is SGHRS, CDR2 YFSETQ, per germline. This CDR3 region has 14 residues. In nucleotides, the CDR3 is TGCGCCAGCAGCTTGACGAGTCCTAATGAAAAACTGTTTTTT. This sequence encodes CASSLTSPNEKLFF. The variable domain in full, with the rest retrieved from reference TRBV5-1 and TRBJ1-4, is KAGVTQTPRYLIKTRGQQVTLSCSPISGHRSVSWYQQTPGQGLQFLFEYFSETQRNKGNFPGRFSGRQFSNSRSEMNVSTLELGDSALYLCASSLTSPNEKLFFGSGTQLSVL.

In DNA form, the CDR3 reads TGTGCCAGCAGCTTCGACAGAAATGAGCAGTTCTTC. Protein sequence: CASSFDRNEQFF. The rearrangement links TRBV11-2 to TRBJ2-1, with D possibly TRBD1 on 5 matching bases. V was shortened by 3 bases and J by 7 bases, with 7 bases between the two germline ends. The CDR3 is made up of 12 amino acids. CDR1 and CDR2 (germline): SGHAT, FQNNGV.

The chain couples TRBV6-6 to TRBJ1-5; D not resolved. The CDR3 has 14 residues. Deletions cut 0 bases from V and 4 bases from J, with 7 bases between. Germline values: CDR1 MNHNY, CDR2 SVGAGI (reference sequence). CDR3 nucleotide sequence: TGTGCCAGCAGTTACTCGGCGGGAAATCAGCCCCAGCATTTT. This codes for CASSYSAGNQPQHF.

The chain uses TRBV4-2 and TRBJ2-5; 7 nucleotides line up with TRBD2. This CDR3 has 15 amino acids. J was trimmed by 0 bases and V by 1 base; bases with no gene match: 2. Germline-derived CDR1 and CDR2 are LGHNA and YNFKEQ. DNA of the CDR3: TGTGCCAGCAGCCAAGTGGGAGGGGACCAAGAGACCCAGTACTTC. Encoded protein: CASSQVGGDQETQYF.

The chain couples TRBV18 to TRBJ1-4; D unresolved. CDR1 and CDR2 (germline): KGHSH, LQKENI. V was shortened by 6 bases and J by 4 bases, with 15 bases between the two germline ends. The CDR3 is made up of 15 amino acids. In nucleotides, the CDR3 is TGTGCCAGCTCTCCCTCCTCTTCGGGTAATGAAAAACTGTTTTTT. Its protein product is CASSPSSSGNEKLFF.

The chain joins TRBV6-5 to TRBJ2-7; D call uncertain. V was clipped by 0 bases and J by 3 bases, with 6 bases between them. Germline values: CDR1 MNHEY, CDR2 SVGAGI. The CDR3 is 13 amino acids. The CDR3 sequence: CASSYSSRYEQYF. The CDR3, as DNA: TGTGCCAGCAGTTACTCGTCTCGCTACGAGCAGTACTTC.

The CDR3 region is CASSYSRTGGYGYTF. The CDR3 nucleotides are TGTGCCAGCAGTTACTCGAGGACAGGGGGCTATGGCTACACCTTC. The chain couples TRBV6-5 to TRBJ1-2, with 10 nucleotides matching TRBD1. Looked up from germline, CDR1 is MNHEY and CDR2 is SVGAGI. The J segment lost 4 bases and the V segment lost 0 bases, leaving 2 bases of the junction unmatched. The CDR3 is 15 residues long.

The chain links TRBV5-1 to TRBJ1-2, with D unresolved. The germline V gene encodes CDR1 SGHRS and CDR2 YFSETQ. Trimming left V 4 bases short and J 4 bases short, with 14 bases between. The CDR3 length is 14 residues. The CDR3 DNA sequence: TGCGCCAGCAGCAGAGGACTGCCCAGCTATGGCTACACCTTC. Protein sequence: CASSRGLPSYGYTF.

As DNA, the CDR3 is TGCGCCAGCAGCTTGGTACAGGGAATAAGTTCCGGGGAGCTGTTTTTT. Translating it yields CASSLVQGISSGELFF. The chain joins TRBV5-1 to TRBJ2-2, with a tentative D call TRBD1 (6 bases). The CDR3 sequence is 16 residues long. Germline-derived CDR1 and CDR2 are SGHRS and YFSETQ. Trimming stripped 0 bases from V and 6 bases from J, with 15 bases between.

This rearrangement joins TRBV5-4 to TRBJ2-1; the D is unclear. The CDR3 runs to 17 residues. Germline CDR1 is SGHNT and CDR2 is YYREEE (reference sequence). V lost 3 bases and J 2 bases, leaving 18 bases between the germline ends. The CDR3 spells CASSSMLGSPTYNEQFF. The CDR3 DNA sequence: TGTGCCAGCAGCTCTATGCTCGGTAGCCCCACCTACAATGAGCAGTTCTTC.

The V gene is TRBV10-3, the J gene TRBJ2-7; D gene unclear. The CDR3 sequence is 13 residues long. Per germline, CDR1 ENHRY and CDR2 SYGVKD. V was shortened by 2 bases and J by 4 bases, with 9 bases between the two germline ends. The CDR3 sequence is CAISESADYEQYF. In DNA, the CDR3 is TGTGCCATCAGTGAGAGTGCGGATTACGAGCAGTACTTC.